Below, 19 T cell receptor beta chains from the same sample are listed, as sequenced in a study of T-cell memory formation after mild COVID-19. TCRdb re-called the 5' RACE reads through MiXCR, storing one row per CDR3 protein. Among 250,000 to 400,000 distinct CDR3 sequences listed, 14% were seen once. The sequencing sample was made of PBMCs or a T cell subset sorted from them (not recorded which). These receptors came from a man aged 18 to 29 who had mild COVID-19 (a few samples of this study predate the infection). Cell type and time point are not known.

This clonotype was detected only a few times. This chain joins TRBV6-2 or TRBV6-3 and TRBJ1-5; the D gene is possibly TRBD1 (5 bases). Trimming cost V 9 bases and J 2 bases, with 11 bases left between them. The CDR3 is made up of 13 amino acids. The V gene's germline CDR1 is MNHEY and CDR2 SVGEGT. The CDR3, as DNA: TGTGCCAGTACGGGGGACGGCAATCAGCCCCAGCATTTT. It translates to CASTGDGNQPQHF.

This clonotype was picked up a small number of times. CDR3: CSASGTGKLDEQFF. The CDR3, as DNA: TGCAGTGCTTCCGGGACAGGGAAGCTCGATGAGCAGTTCTTC. J is TRBJ2-1 and V is TRBV20-1; the match to TRBD1 covers 9 bases. The V segment lost 5 bases and the J segment 8 bases; nucleotides outside the gene matches: 10. The CDR3 totals 14 residues. Germline V CDR1 and CDR2: DFQATT, SNEGSKA (reference sequence).

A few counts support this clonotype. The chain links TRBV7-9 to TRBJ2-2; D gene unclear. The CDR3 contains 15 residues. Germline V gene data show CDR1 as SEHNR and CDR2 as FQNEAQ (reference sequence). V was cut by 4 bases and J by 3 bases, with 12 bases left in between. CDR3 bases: TGTGCCAGCAGCTCAAGCGTGGATTACACCGGGGAGCTGTTTTTT. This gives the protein CASSSSVDYTGELFF.

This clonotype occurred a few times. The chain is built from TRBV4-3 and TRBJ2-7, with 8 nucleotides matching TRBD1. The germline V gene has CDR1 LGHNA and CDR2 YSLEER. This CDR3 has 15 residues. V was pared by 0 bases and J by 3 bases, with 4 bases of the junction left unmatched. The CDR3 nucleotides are TGCGCCAGCAGCCAAGATCGAGGGACAGGCTACGAGCAGTACTTC. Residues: CASSQDRGTGYEQYF.

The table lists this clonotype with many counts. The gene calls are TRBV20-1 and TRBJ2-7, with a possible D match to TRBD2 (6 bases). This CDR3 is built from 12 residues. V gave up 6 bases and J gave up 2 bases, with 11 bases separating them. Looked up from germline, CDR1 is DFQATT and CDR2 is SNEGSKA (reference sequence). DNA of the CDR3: TGCAGTGCCCCGGCGGGAACCTACGAGCAGTACTTC. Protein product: CSAPAGTYEQYF.

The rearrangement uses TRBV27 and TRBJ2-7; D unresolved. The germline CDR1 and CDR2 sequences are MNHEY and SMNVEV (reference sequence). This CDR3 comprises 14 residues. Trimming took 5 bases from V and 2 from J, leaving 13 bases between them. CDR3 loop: CASSPSGSPYEQYV. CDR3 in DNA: TGTGCCAGCAGTCCCTCCGGGTCCCCCTACGAGCAGTACGTC.

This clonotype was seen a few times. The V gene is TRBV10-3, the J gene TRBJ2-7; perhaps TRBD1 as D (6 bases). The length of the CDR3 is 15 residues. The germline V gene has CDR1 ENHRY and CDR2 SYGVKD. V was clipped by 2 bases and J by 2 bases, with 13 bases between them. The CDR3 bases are TGTGCCATCAGTGAGCGACCGGGACACCCCTACGAGCAGTACGTC. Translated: CAISERPGHPYEQYV.

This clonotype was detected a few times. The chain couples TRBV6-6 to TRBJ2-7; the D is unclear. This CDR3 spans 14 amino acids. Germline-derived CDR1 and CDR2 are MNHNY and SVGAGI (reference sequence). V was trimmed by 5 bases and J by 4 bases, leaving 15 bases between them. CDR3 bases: TGTGCCAGCAGTCCCCGGTCCTTCGGTTACGAGCAGTACTTC. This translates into CASSPRSFGYEQYF.

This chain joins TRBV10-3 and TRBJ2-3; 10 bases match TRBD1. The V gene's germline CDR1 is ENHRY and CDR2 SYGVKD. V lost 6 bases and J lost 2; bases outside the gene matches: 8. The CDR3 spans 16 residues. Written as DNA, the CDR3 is TGTGCCATCAGCTCCGGGGACAGGGGCATCACAGATACGCAGTATTTT. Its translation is CAISSGDRGITDTQYF.

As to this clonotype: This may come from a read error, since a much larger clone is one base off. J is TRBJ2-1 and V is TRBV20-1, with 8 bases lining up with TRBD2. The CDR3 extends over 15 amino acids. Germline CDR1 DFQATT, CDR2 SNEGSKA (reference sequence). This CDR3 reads CIARDTGGAVDEQFF. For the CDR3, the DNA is TGCATTGCTAGAGATACCGGGGGGGCCGTCGATGAGCAGTTCTTC.

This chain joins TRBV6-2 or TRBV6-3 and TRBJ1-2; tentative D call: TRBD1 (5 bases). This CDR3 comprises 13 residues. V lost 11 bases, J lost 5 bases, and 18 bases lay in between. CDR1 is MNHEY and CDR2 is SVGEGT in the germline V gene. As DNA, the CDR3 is TGTGCCGGCGCCGGGACTTCCTCATATGGCTACACCTTC. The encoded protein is CAGAGTSSYGYTF.

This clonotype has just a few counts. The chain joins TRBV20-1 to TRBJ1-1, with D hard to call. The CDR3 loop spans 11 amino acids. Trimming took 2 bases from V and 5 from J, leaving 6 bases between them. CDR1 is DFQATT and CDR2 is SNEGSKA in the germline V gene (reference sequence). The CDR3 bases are TGCAGTGCTAGACCCGGGACTGAAGCTTTCTTT. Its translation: CSARPGTEAFF.

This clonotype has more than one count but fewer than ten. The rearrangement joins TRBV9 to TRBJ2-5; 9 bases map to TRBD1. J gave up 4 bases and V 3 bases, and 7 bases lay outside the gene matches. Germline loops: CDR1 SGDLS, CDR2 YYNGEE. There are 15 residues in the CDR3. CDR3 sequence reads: CASSASGTGIETQYF. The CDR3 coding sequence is TGTGCCAGCAGCGCGTCGGGGACAGGGATAGAGACCCAGTACTTC. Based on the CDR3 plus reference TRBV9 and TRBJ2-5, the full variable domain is DSGVTQTPKHLITATGQRVTLRCSPRSGDLSVYWYQQSLDQGLQFLIQYYNGEERAKGNILERFSAQQFPDLHSELNLSSLELGDSALYFCASSASGTGIETQYFGPGTRLLVL.

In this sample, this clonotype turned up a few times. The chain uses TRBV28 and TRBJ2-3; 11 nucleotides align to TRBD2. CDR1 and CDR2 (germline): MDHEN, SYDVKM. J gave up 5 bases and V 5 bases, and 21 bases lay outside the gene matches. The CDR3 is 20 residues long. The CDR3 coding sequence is TGTGCCAGCAGTGACCCCGGGACTAGCGGCGGTTTAACCCAAAGAGATACGCAGTATTTT. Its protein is CASSDPGTSGGLTQRDTQYF.

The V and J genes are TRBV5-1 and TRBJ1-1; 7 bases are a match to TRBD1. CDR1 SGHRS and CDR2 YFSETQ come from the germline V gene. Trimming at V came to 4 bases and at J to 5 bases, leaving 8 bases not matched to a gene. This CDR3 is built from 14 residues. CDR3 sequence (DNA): TGCGCCAGCAGCAACAGGGGAAGGACGACTGAAGCTTTCTTT. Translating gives CASSNRGRTTEAFF.

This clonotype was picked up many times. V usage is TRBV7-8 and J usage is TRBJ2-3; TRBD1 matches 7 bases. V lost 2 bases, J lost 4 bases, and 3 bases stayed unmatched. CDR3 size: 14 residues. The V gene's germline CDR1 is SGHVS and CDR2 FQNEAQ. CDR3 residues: CASSLSTGADTQYF. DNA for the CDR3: TGTGCCAGCAGCTTATCAACAGGGGCAGATACGCAGTATTTT.

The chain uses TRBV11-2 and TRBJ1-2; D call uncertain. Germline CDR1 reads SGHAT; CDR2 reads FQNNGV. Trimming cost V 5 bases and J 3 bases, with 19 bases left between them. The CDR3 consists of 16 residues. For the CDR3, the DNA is TGTGCCAGCAGCCCTAGGGCGGGTTCTCGTGACTATGGCTACACCTTC. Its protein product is CASSPRAGSRDYGYTF.

The CDR3 sequence: CASSLTFGTGELFF. The CDR3, as DNA: TGTGCCAGCAGCTTAACGTTTGGGACCGGGGAGCTGTTTTTT. The chain combines TRBV7-3 with TRBJ2-2, with no clear D. Trimming left V 0 bases short and J 5 bases short, with 7 bases between. Germline CDR1 reads SGHTA; CDR2 reads FQGTGA. The CDR3 has 14 amino acids.

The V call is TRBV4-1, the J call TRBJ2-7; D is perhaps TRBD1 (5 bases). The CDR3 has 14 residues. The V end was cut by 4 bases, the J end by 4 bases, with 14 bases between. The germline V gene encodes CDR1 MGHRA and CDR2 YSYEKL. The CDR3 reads CASSPTTGVYEQYV. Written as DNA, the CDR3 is TGCGCCAGCAGCCCGACAACAGGAGTATACGAGCAGTACGTC.